This TCR beta chain is drawn from a study of blood T cell repertoires in COVID-19. In the study overall: Material from acute and convalescent COVID-19 was sourced from the United States, Italy and Spain. PBMCs, B-cell-depleted T cells, or T cells provided the cDNA or gDNA that made up the material.

Study processing details: From reference gene primer amplification, estimates of nucleated cell counts were derived. The table came from immunoSEQ multiplex PCR; TCRdb's copy has only in-frame clones and leaves some out. Clonal size and the V and J genes are those of that table, whereas D and trimming came from the DNA. The sample has 59,000 or so clones, 80% to 85% seen once; the top ten hold roughly 12%. Germline CDR1 is LGHNA and CDR2 is YNFKEQ. The V and J ends lost 0 bases and 5 bases respectively, with 13 bases between them. There are 16 residues in the CDR3. Source material: peripheral blood. The chain uses TRBV4-2 and TRBJ1-4; D gene ambiguous. This TCR was recovered from a human donor in a cohort sampled during active COVID-19. The CDR3 DNA sequence: TGTGCCAGCAGCCAAGATCCCCCACGCGGGAATGAAAAACTGTTTTTT. Its translation: CASSQDPPRGNEKLFF.